These T cell receptor beta chains were read from a single sample in a study of TIL therapy for anti-PD-1-resistant metastatic lung cancer. Assay: immunoSEQ multiplex PCR; the TCRdb copy retains only in-frame clones and omits some. The top ten clones hold 0.85% of a sample with 14,000 to 15,000 clones, about 84% of them seen once. The sequences come from blood, collected at baseline. Source of these receptors: a person aged 25-85 years with non-small cell lung cancer. Each CDR3 is given with its conserved first and last residue. A D gene is named only where the DNA matches it firmly. Rows give clone size only sometimes, using once, few, many, or a class for an expanded clone.

size	V	D	J	CDR3	DNA
.	TRBV6-4	.	TRBJ2-1	CASSLTFPPSEQFF	TGTGCCAGCAGCCTAACTTTTCCCCCGAGTGAGCAGTTCTTC
.	TRBV6-1	TRBD1	TRBJ2-2	CAGQGTNTGELFF	TGTGCCGGACAGGGGACGAACACCGGGGAGCTGTTTTTT
.	TRBV25-1	TRBD1	TRBJ1-6	CASRSQTGSVNSPLHF	TGTGCCAGCAGGTCCCAGACAGGGAGCGTTAATTCACCCCTCCACTTT
.	TRBV5-4	.	TRBJ2-5	CASSPEGARLETQYF	TGTGCCAGCAGCCCCGAAGGCGCCCGCCTGGAGACCCAGTACTTC
.	TRBV7-6	.	TRBJ1-5	CASSLDRDNNPSNSNQPQHF	TGTGCCAGCAGCTTAGACCGGGATAATAACCCGTCAAATAGCAATCAGCCCCAGCATTTT
.	TRBV7-2	.	TRBJ1-2	CASSLTGRIYGYTF	TGTGCCAGCAGTCTGACTGGCAGGATCTATGGCTACACCTTC
.	TRBV5-1	.	TRBJ2-2	CASSSQVLNTGELFF	TGCGCCAGCAGCTCTCAGGTACTCAACACCGGGGAGCTGTTTTTT
.	TRBV7-2	.	TRBJ2-3	CASSSQPPRLARGSDTQYF	TGTGCCAGCAGCTCCCAACCCCCTAGACTAGCCAGGGGTTCAGATACGCAGTATTTT
.	TRBV15	.	TRBJ2-2	CATSRGGAVTGELFF	TGTGCCACCAGCAGAGGGGGCGCGGTCACCGGGGAGCTGTTTTTT
.	TRBV18	.	TRBJ2-7	CASSPGAYEQYF	TGTGCCAGCTCCCCCGGGGCCTACGAGCAGTACTTC
few	TRBV5-4	TRBD1	TRBJ1-6	CASSPGQVHNSPLHF	TGTGCCAGCAGCCCGGGACAGGTCCATAATTCACCCCTCCACTTT
.	TRBV30	.	TRBJ1-2	CAWRSGQRVNYGYTF	TGTGCCTGGAGGAGTGGACAGCGTGTTAACTATGGCTACACCTTC
.	TRBV10-1	.	TRBJ1-3	CASSEGKSVCSGNTIYF	TGCGCCAGCAGTGAGGGGAAGTCTGTCTGCTCTGGAAACACCATATATTTT
once	TRBV5-6	.	TRBJ1-2	CASSFPGAVAYGYTF	TGTGCCAGCAGCTTTCCCGGGGCTGTCGCCTATGGCTACACCTTC
.	TRBV28	.	TRBJ1-5	CASSPHGELTYSNQPQHF	TGTGCCAGCAGCCCACACGGAGAGCTTACCTATAGCAATCAGCCCCAGCATTTT
once	TRBV6-5	TRBD1	TRBJ1-2	CASSYSRTGGGYGYTF	TGTGCCAGCAGTTACTCGAGAACAGGGGGCGGCTATGGCTACACCTTC
.	TRBV10-3	TRBD1	TRBJ2-7	CAISGQGAYEQYF	TGTGCCATCAGTGGACAGGGGGCCTACGAGCAGTACTTC
.	TRBV6-5	TRBD1	TRBJ1-5	CASRWTGNSNQPQHF	TGTGCCAGCAGATGGACAGGGAATAGCAATCAGCCCCAGCATTTT
few	TRBV15	.	TRBJ1-5	CATSRDRQPQHF	TGTGCCACCAGCAGAGATCGTCAGCCCCAGCATTTT
.	TRBV7-2	TRBD1	TRBJ1-2	CASSLGQGGPSNYGYTF	TGTGCCAGCAGCTTAGGTCAGGGGGGCCCATCTAACTATGGCTACACCTTC
.	TRBV6-5	TRBD2	TRBJ2-1	CASILARGELIEQFF	TGTGCCAGCATTCTAGCTCGGGGGGAATTGATTGAGCAGTTCTTC
.	TRBV7-6	.	TRBJ1-1	CASSLYSTKVNTEAFF	TGTGCCAGCAGCTTATATTCCACAAAAGTGAACACTGAAGCTTTCTTT
.	TRBV5-1	TRBD1	TRBJ2-2	CASSSLGQGSTGELFF	TGCGCCAGCAGCTCATTAGGACAGGGGAGCACCGGGGAGCTGTTTTTT
.	TRBV28	.	TRBJ2-3	CASGGTRTDTQYF	TGTGCCAGCGGGGGGACCCGCACAGATACGCAGTATTTT
.	TRBV6-6	.	TRBJ2-1	CASRGTENVRQFF	TGTGCCAGCAGGGGGACCGAGAATGTTCGGCAGTTCTTC
.	TRBV4-1	.	TRBJ2-5	CASSQGPGSQETQYF	TGCGCCAGCAGCCAAGGTCCGGGCTCACAAGAGACCCAGTACTTC
.	TRBV7-2	TRBD1	TRBJ1-2	CASSKDRSYGYTF	TGTGCCAGCAGCAAGGACAGGAGCTATGGCTACACCTTC
.	TRBV6-5	.	TRBJ2-5	CASSLTRRGAQYF	TGTGCCAGCAGTTTAACACGGAGGGGGGCCCAGTACTTC
.	TRBV18	.	TRBJ2-7	CASSPSGDTYEQYF	TGTGCCAGCTCACCTTCGGGTGATACCTACGAGCAGTACTTC
.	TRBV7-3	TRBD1	TRBJ2-3	CASSLGTVSTDTQYF	TGTGCCAGCAGCTTAGGGACAGTAAGCACAGATACGCAGTATTTT
once	TRBV15	.	TRBJ1-2	CATSRDPGEVYTF	TGTGCCACCAGCAGAGATCCGGGGGAAGTCTACACCTTC
.	TRBV5-1	.	TRBJ2-3	CASSPGRGRDTQYF	TGCGCCAGCAGCCCGGGGCGGGGGCGGGATACGCAGTATTTT
.	TRBV19	.	TRBJ1-5	CASSFGSGRSGNQPQHF	TGTGCCAGTAGTTTTGGGTCGGGACGGAGCGGCAATCAGCCCCAGCATTTT
.	TRBV7-2	.	TRBJ1-2	CASSSTVSHGYTF	TGTGCCAGCAGCTCGACAGTGTCCCATGGCTACACCTTC
.	TRBV11-2	.	TRBJ1-6	CASSPTVNSPLHF	TGTGCCAGCAGTCCCACAGTGAATTCACCCCTCCACTTT
.	TRBV29-1	.	TRBJ1-5	CSVGDGGNQPQHF	TGCAGCGTGGGGGACGGCGGAAATCAGCCCCAGCATTTT
.	TRBV7-2	.	TRBJ2-5	CASSWGSRQETQYF	TGTGCCAGCAGTTGGGGGAGTCGGCAAGAGACCCAGTACTTC
once	TRBV27	TRBD2	TRBJ2-1	CASSLYSGRGYNEQFF	TGTGCCAGCAGTTTATATAGCGGGAGGGGTTACAATGAGCAGTTCTTC
.	TRBV7-9	.	TRBJ2-1	CASSFGGFDEQFF	TGTGCCAGCAGCTTCGGAGGGTTCGATGAGCAGTTCTTC
few	TRBV19	TRBD1	TRBJ1-5	CASSPQGAQPQHF	TGTGCCAGTAGTCCTCAGGGGGCTCAGCCCCAGCATTTT
.	TRBV7-8	TRBD1	TRBJ2-4	CASSRGDRGQYF	TGTGCCAGCAGCAGAGGGGACAGGGGACAGTACTTC
.	TRBV6-5	.	TRBJ2-7	CASSEDPYEQYF	TGTGCCAGCAGCGAAGACCCTTACGAGCAGTACTTC
.	TRBV7-9	TRBD2	TRBJ2-2	CASSSEDVLAGGSIRELFF	TGTGCCAGCAGCTCGGAAGACGTCCTAGCGGGGGGGAGTATTAGGGAGCTGTTTTTT